Given below is one T cell receptor beta chain in context. Its antigen is unknown. Repertoires were generated with immunoSEQ multiplex PCR, while TCRdb's copy carries only in-frame clones and drops some. The sample consists of roughly 120,000 clones, 94% of them appearing once. The data originate from a study of cytomegalovirus exposure and HLA in healthy donors. Study-level points and caveats: Among the CMV-associated chains, three were confirmed in vitro as specific for CMV antigens.

V lost 0 bases to trimming and J lost 7 bases; unmatched junction nucleotides: 3. CDR3 length: 13 residues. Germline CDR1 and CDR2: SGHRS and YFSETQ. The donors belonged to the roughly 130-subject validation cohort, separate from the roughly 670-subject first cohort. The chain recombines TRBV5-1 with TRBJ2-7, with 8 bases matching TRBD1. The TCR comes from a woman under 30 in good health and CMV-seronegative. Material for sequencing was PBMCs. CDR3 amino acids: CASSLAGTGEQYF. The CDR3 nucleotides read TGCGCCAGCAGCTTGGCCGGGACAGGAGAGCAGTACTTC. Full variable domain (missing parts from reference TRBV5-1 and TRBJ2-7): KAGVTQTPRYLIKTRGQQVTLSCSPISGHRSVSWYQQTPGQGLQFLFEYFSETQRNKGNFPGRFSGRQFSNSRSEMNVSTLELGDSALYLCASSLAGTGEQYFGPGTRLTVT.